These 27 T cell receptor beta chains originate from one sample sequenced in a study of blood T cells in healthy people across ages. The authors ran a second PCR of about 7 to 12 cycles using a sample-barcoded 5' primer and a J-beta primer mix. MiXCR was run by TCRdb on the 5' RACE reads, yielding one entry per CDR3 protein. The sample lists under 800,000 distinct CDR3 sequences, 20% to 25% seen once, with roughly 3.6% in the top ten. Sequencing was carried out using blood. Source of these receptors: a man between 65 and 80 years old in good health.

This clonotype was recorded a few times. J is TRBJ2-6 and V is TRBV4-3; D uncertain. Between the trimmed V and J ends, which lost 2 bases and 0 bases, there was a span of 5 bases. Per the germline V gene, CDR1 is LGHNA and CDR2 is YSLEER. The CDR3 is made up of 15 amino acids. In nucleotides, the CDR3 is TGCGCCAGCAGCCAATATCTCTCTGGGGCCAACGTCCTGACTTTC. Its translation is CASSQYLSGANVLTF.

This clonotype was seen repeatedly, ten times or more. The V call is TRBV5-1, the J call TRBJ2-5; D call uncertain. CDR1 is SGHRS, CDR2 YFSETQ, per germline. Trimming removed 3 bases from V and 2 bases from J, with 11 bases in between. This CDR3 has 14 amino acids. This CDR3 is CASSSIGTQETQYF. The CDR3 coding sequence is TGCGCCAGCAGCTCCATCGGAACGCAAGAGACCCAGTACTTC.

This clonotype was recorded many times. The genes are TRBV7-2 and TRBJ1-2; the match to TRBD1 covers 9 bases. Germline V gives CDR1 SGHTA, CDR2 FQGNSA. The CDR3 runs 14 residues. The junction had 7 bases not matched to a gene; V was cut back by 5 bases and J by 6 bases. The CDR3 loop is CASSRDRASNGYTF. The CDR3 coding sequence is TGTGCCAGCAGCCGGGACAGGGCCTCTAATGGCTACACCTTC.

J is TRBJ2-7 and V is TRBV5-6; 11 bases match TRBD2. There are 15 residues in the CDR3. V lost 4 bases and J lost 4; bases outside the gene matches: 7. Germline loops: CDR1 SGHDT, CDR2 YYEEEE. CDR3 in amino acids: CASSASSGRSYEQYF. CDR3 sequence (DNA): TGTGCCAGCAGCGCCTCTAGCGGGAGGAGTTACGAGCAGTACTTC. Together with reference TRBV5-6 and TRBJ2-7, the CDR3 gives the full variable domain: DAGVTQSPTHLIKTRGQQVTLRCSPKSGHDTVSWYQQALGQGPQFIFQYYEEEERQRGNFPDRFSGHQFPNYSSELNVNALLLGDSALYLCASSASSGRSYEQYFGPGTRLTVT.

CDR3 nucleotide sequence: TGCGCCAGCAGCTTGGGAGGCGACAGGGGCGCTTTCTTT. This gives the protein CASSLGGDRGAFF. The V call is TRBV5-1, the J call TRBJ1-1; TRBD1 matches at 8 bases. V was clipped by 0 bases and J by 11 bases; unmatched bases: 6. Germline V CDR1 and CDR2: SGHRS, YFSETQ. The CDR3 has 13 residues. Looking up the rest from reference TRBV5-1 and TRBJ1-1 gives the full variable domain: KAGVTQTPRYLIKTRGQQVTLSCSPISGHRSVSWYQQTPGQGLQFLFEYFSETQRNKGNFPGRFSGRQFSNSRSEMNVSTLELGDSALYLCASSLGGDRGAFFGQGTRLTVV.

Only a few counts were recorded for this clonotype. The chain is built from TRBV12-3 or TRBV12-4 and TRBJ1-2; D is uncertain. The V end lost 6 bases, the J end lost 0 bases, and 14 bases lay between the germline ends. CDR3 size: 15 residues. CDR3 coding DNA: TGTGCCAGCAGAGAGCGGGAGAAGTCTAACTATGGCTACACCTTC. It encodes CASREREKSNYGYTF.

The J gene is TRBJ2-5, the V gene TRBV29-1; D might be TRBD1 (5 bases). Germline V gene lookup returns CDR1 SQVTM and CDR2 ANQGSEA. The CDR3 totals 11 residues. Deletions cut 6 bases from V and 4 bases from J, with 9 bases between. The CDR3 here is CSVRVSETQYF. CDR3 DNA sequence: TGCAGCGTCAGGGTTTCAGAGACCCAGTACTTC. The full variable domain, completed using reference TRBV29-1 and TRBJ2-5, is SAVISQKPSRDICQRGTSLTIQCQVDSQVTMMFWYRQQPGQSLTLIATANQGSEATYESGFVIDKFPISRPNLTFSTLTVSNMSPEDSSIYLCSVRVSETQYFGPGTRLLVL.

This clonotype came up many times. V gene TRBV29-1 combines with J gene TRBJ2-7, with D unresolved. CDR1 is SQVTM and CDR2 is ANQGSEA in the germline V gene. This CDR3 has 13 residues. V lost 3 bases and J lost 3, with 12 bases in between. The CDR3 coding sequence is TGCAGCGTTGAGGGGTGGTCCGACTACGAGCAGTACTTC. Encoded protein: CSVEGWSDYEQYF.

The V call is TRBV20-1, the J call TRBJ1-2, with TRBD1 as a possible D gene (5 bases). CDR1 DFQATT and CDR2 SNEGSKA come from the germline V gene (reference sequence). The CDR3 extends over 13 amino acids. V lost 4 bases to trimming and J lost 3 bases, with 12 bases between them. In DNA form, the CDR3 reads TGCAGTGCTAATGCAGGGAGTTACTATGGCTACACCTTC. Its translation: CSANAGSYYGYTF.

In its sample, this clonotype was seen a few times. The chain carries TRBV24-1 and TRBJ2-5; D not resolved. The J call could be wrong; TRBJ2-1 is a better fit for the DNA end. Germline CDR1 KGHDR, CDR2 SFDVKD. CDR3 size: 13 residues. CDR3 bases: TGTGCCACCAGTGACCGGCCCGGCGATGAGCAGTTCTTC. As protein: CATSDRPGDEQFF.

The DNA of the CDR3 is TGTGCCAGCAGGACCGGGACGGGGGGTAATTCACCCCTCCACTTT. Amino acids: CASRTGTGGNSPLHF. The V call is TRBV27, the J call TRBJ1-6; TRBD1 might be the D (5 bases). This CDR3 spans 15 amino acids. The V gene lost 6 bases and the J gene lost 6 bases, with 15 bases spanning the gap. Germline CDR1 and CDR2: MNHEY and SMNVEV (reference sequence).

The sample holds a few counts of this clonotype. The chain employs TRBV7-3 and TRBJ1-6; D remains ambiguous. Germline CDR1 is SGHTA and CDR2 is FQGTGA. Trimming stripped 1 base from V and 9 bases from J, with 4 bases between. The CDR3 extends over 12 amino acids. CDR3 sequence reads: CASSLRISPLHF. The DNA of the CDR3 is TGTGCCAGCAGCTTAAGGATTTCACCCCTCCACTTT.

The rearrangement uses TRBV2 and TRBJ2-5; TRBD1 is a possible D gene (6 bases). Trimming took 2 bases from V and 1 from J, leaving 11 bases between them. Germline CDR1 reads SNHLY; CDR2 reads FYNNEI. This CDR3 is built from 15 residues. CDR3 sequence: CASSERRDTQETQYF. The DNA for the CDR3 is TGTGCCAGCAGTGAACGCAGGGACACCCAAGAGACCCAGTACTTC. The full variable domain, its missing parts supplied by reference TRBV2 and TRBJ2-5, is EPEVTQTPSHQVTQMGQEVILRCVPISNHLYFYWYRQILGQKVEFLVSFYNNEISEKSEIFDDQFSVERPDGSNFTLKIRSTKLEDSAMYFCASSERRDTQETQYFGPGTRLLVL.

V and J are TRBV5-1 and TRBJ2-3; D may match TRBD1 or TRBD2 (5 bases each). Trimming left V 0 bases short and J 3 bases short, with 11 bases between. The CDR3 contains 15 residues. Germline lookup yields CDR1 SGHRS and CDR2 YFSETQ. The CDR3: CASSLATRETDTQYF. The CDR3, as DNA: TGCGCCAGCAGCTTGGCTACCAGGGAGACAGATACGCAGTATTTT.

The chain combines TRBV2 with TRBJ2-5, with D perhaps TRBD1 (5 bases). Germline assignment: CDR1 SNHLY and CDR2 FYNNEI. The V end was cut by 5 bases, the J end by 1 base, with 11 bases between. The CDR3 sequence is 14 residues long. The CDR3 protein is CASSTPGIQETQYF. CDR3 in DNA: TGTGCCAGCAGTACCCCAGGGATCCAAGAGACCCAGTACTTC.

This clonotype came up a few times. This chain joins TRBV6-2 or TRBV6-3 and TRBJ2-2, with D uncertain. Trimming took 5 bases from V and 4 from J, leaving 8 bases between them. CDR1 is MNHEY, CDR2 SVGEGT, per germline. The CDR3 totals 13 residues. CDR3 DNA: TGTGCCAGCAGTCGGAACCCCACCGGGGAGCTGTTTTTT. Amino acid sequence: CASSRNPTGELFF.

The chain is built from TRBV20-1 and TRBJ2-3; 13 bases are shared with TRBD2. Germline CDR1 reads DFQATT; CDR2 reads SNEGSKA (reference sequence). The trim removed 4 bases at V and 6 bases at J, leaving 7 bases unmatched. This CDR3 is 15 amino acids long. The CDR3 region has the DNA TGCAGTGCTACCCGGACTAGCGGGAGAGACGATACGCAGTATTTT. This gives the protein CSATRTSGRDDTQYF.

The chain links TRBV7-3 to TRBJ1-4; 8 bases are a match to TRBD1. The junction had 13 bases not matched to a gene; V was cut back by 2 bases and J by 2 bases. In germline, CDR1 is SGHTA, CDR2 FQGTGA. The CDR3 extends over 19 amino acids. CDR3 DNA: TGTGCCAGCAGCTTAGACGGACGGACAGGGCGAACGACTAATGAAAAACTGTTTTTT. Residues: CASSLDGRTGRTTNEKLFF.

This clonotype turned up a few times. A read error may explain this, as a much larger clone is one base away. The rearrangement joins TRBV28 to TRBJ2-5, with a possible D match to TRBD1 (6 bases). Germline CDR1 MDHEN, CDR2 SYDVKM. CDR3 size: 14 residues. The CDR3 region is CASSRAGVQETQCF. The CDR3 DNA is TGTGCCAGCAGTAGGGCAGGGGTACAAGAGACCCAGTGCTTC.

The chain is built from TRBV2 and TRBJ2-5; D perhaps matches TRBD1 (6 bases). The V gene's germline CDR1 is SNHLY and CDR2 FYNNEI. The CDR3 runs 15 residues. V lost 4 bases, J lost 1 base, and 13 bases lay in between. CDR3 sequence reads: CASSGPGQPQETQYF. CDR3 nucleotides: TGTGCCAGCAGTGGCCCTGGACAGCCCCAAGAGACCCAGTACTTC.

Points on this clonotype: The conserved closing phenylalanine or tryptophan is absent in this CDR3, likely reflecting a read error. The chain employs TRBV6-5 and TRBJ2-7; 7 bases map to TRBD1. Germline V gives CDR1 MNHEY, CDR2 SVGAGI. V gave up 0 bases and J gave up 2 bases; unmatched junction bases: 4. The CDR3 consists of 15 residues. The CDR3 coding sequence is TGTGCCAGCAGTTACTCGATTCAGGGGGCCTACGAGCAGTACCTC. It is translated as CASSYSIQGAYEQYL.

The sample holds a few counts of this clonotype. The V gene is TRBV5-8, the J gene TRBJ2-5, with D possibly being TRBD1 (6 bases). The DNA end lines up better with TRBJ2-7; the J call may be wrong. Germline-derived CDR1 and CDR2 are SGHTS and YDEGEE. The CDR3 sequence is 14 residues long. The CDR3 loop reads CASSLSAGDDEQYF. In DNA, the CDR3 is TGTGCCAGCAGCTTGTCTGCAGGGGATGACGAGCAGTACTTC.

The sample holds a few counts of this clonotype. J is TRBJ1-1 and V is TRBV3-1; no reliable D call. Trimming shortened V by 1 base and J by 4 bases, and 7 bases separated the two germline ends. CDR3 length: 13 residues. Germline assignment: CDR1 LGHDT and CDR2 YNNKEL (reference sequence). The CDR3 is CASSQVRRTEAFF. Here the CDR3 DNA reads TGTGCCAGCAGCCAAGTTAGGCGCACTGAAGCTTTCTTT.

The rearrangement joins TRBV9 to TRBJ1-4; 7 nucleotides align to TRBD1. Trimming at V came to 1 base and at J to 10 bases, leaving 4 bases not matched to a gene. This CDR3 contains 13 residues. CDR1 is SGDLS, CDR2 YYNGEE, per germline. CDR3: CASSVWSGGKLFF. As DNA, the CDR3 is TGTGCCAGCAGCGTATGGTCAGGGGGAAAACTGTTTTTT.

Worth noting for this clonotype: This sequence may be a read error, since a much larger clone differs from it by one base. This chain connects TRBV25-1 to TRBJ1-5; a weak D match, TRBD1 (5 bases). There are 16 residues in the CDR3. V lost 2 bases, J lost 3 bases, and 14 bases lay in between. The germline CDR1 and CDR2 sequences are MGHDK and SYGVNS. CDR3 amino acids: CASSEVGAEFNQPQHF. CDR3 coding DNA: TGTGCCAGCAGTGAAGTCGGGGCAGAATTCAATCAGCCCCAGCATTTT.

This clonotype showed up just a few times. The V call is TRBV7-2, the J call TRBJ2-5; tentatively, D is TRBD1 (5 bases). Between the trimmed V and J ends, which lost 5 bases and 0 bases, there was a span of 13 bases. The germline gives CDR1 SGHTA, CDR2 FQGNSA. CDR3 size: 15 residues. The CDR3 DNA is TGTGCCAGCAGCCTAAAGGACACCTACCAAGAGACCCAGTACTTC. Its translation: CASSLKDTYQETQYF.

This clonotype was detected a few times. J is TRBJ2-5 and V is TRBV7-9; 7 bases agree with TRBD1. CDR1 is SEHNR, CDR2 FQNEAQ, per germline (reference sequence). The CDR3 sequence is 13 residues long. V was clipped by 5 bases and J by 6 bases; unmatched bases: 6. The CDR3 sequence is CASSKTGSQTQYF. The DNA of the CDR3 is TGTGCCAGCAGCAAGACAGGGAGCCAGACCCAGTACTTC.